This TCR beta chain was profiled in a study of T cells expressing NK-cell markers. Whole-study results and caveats: Of the CD8+ T cell pool in more than 5 donors, roughly 1.0-8% was accounted for by dominant NKG2C+ clonotypes. The same clonotypes also predominated in the CD3+CD56-NKG2C+ fraction of several donors.

In regard to this clonotype: Its antigen is undetermined.

Germline-derived CDR1 and CDR2 are LNHDA and SQIVND (reference sequence). CDR3 length: 14 amino acids. A 5'RACE template switching approach incorporating UMIs was used to make TCR beta cDNA. TCRdb re-called the 5' RACE reads and gives one entry per CDR3 protein, without DNA. The sample's table shows some 500,000 distinct CDR3 sequences. This TCR derives from a woman aged 45-60 years in good health. The source material was blood T cells: a sorted CD56 or NKG2C T cell subset, CD4+ or CD8+ T cells, or bulk PBMC T cells (not recorded which). V gene TRBV19 combines with J gene TRBJ2-2; checking the TCRdb D call of TRBD1 is not possible without DNA. CDR3 protein: CASTGSGYTGELFF.